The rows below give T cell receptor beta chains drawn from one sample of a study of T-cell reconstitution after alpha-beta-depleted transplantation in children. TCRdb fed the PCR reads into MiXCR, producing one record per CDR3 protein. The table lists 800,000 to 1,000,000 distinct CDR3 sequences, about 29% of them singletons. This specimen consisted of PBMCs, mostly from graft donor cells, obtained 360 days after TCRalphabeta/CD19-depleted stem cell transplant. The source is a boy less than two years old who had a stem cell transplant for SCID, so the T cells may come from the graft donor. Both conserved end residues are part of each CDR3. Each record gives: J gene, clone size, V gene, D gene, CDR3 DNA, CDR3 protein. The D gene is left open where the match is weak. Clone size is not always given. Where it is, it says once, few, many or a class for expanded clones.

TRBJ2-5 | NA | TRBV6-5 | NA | TGTGCCAGCCGGGACTTTCAAGAGACCCAGTACTTC | CASRDFQETQYF
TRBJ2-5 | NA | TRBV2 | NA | TGTGCCAGCAGTGGACAGTCTACTCTCGGGGAGACCCAGTACTTC | CASSGQSTLGETQYF
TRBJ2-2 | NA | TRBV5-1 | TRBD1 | TGCGCCAGCAACCTCCACGAGACAGGGTTCACCGGGGAGCTGTTTTTT | CASNLHETGFTGELFF
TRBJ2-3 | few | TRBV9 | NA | TGTGCCAGCAGTCATCAGGGGATTAGCACAGATACGCAGTATTTT | CASSHQGISTDTQYF
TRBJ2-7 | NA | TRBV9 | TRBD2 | TGTGCCAGCAGCCCCCGCGGAAGCGGGGATAACTACGAGCAGTACTTC | CASSPRGSGDNYEQYF
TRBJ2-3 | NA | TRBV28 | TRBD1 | TGTGCGAGCAGTTTAGGGGTGGGACAGTTCACAGATACGCAGTATTTT | CASSLGVGQFTDTQYF
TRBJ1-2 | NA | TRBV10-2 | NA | TGCGCCAGCAGTGGGTCCGGCCTCTATGGCTACACCTTC | CASSGSGLYGYTF
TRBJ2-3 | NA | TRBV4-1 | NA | TGCGCCAGCAGCCAAACGAACACAGATACGCAGTATTTT | CASSQTNTDTQYF
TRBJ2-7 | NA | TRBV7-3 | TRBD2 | TGTGCCAGCAGCTTAGGATTCAAGCGGGGGGACTACGAGCAGTACTTC | CASSLGFKRGDYEQYF
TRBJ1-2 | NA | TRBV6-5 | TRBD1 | TGTGCCAGCAGTTATATAGGTGCCGGAGACAGGGCCCATGGCTACACCTTC | CASSYIGAGDRAHGYTF
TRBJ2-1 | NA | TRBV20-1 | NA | TGCAGTGCTAGGGGCCCAGAAATGAATGAGCAGTTCTTC | CSARGPEMNEQFF
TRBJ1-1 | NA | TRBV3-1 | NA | TGTGCCAGCAGCCATTTTGGGAACGCTGAAGCTTTCTTT | CASSHFGNAEAFF
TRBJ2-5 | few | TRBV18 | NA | TGTGCCAGCTCACCAACGCGCCAAGAGACCCAGTACTTC | CASSPTRQETQYF
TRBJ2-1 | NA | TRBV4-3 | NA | TGCGCCAGCAGCCAAGGGCAGGGGCCTCCCCATGAGCAGTTCTTC | CASSQGQGPPHEQFF
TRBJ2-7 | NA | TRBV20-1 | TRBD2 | TGCAGTGCTCTCAGGACTAGCGGCTCCTACGAGCAGTACTTC | CSALRTSGSYEQYF
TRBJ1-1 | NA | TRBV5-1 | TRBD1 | TGCGCCAGCCGCAGGGGGCTTGGGAACACTGAAGCTTTCTTT | CASRRGLGNTEAFF
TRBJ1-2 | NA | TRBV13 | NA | TGTGCCAGCAGCTTGGGCAGAGCCCCCGGCTACACCTTC | CASSLGRAPGYTF
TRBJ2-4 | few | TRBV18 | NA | TGTGCCAGCTCACCCGCTATTATAGCCAAAAACATTCAGTACTTC | CASSPAIIAKNIQYF
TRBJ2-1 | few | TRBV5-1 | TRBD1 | TGCGCCAGCAGCCTTACGAGGACAGGGGTGAATGAGCAGTTCTTC | CASSLTRTGVNEQFF
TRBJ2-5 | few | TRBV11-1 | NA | TGTGCCAGCAGCCACAGCGCCGGGTTCGAGACCCAGTACTTC | CASSHSAGFETQYF
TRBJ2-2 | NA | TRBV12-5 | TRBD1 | TGTGCTAGTGGTCCGACTAACAGGGGAAGTACCGGGGAGCTGTTTTTT | CASGPTNRGSTGELFF
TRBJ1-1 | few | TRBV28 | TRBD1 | TGTGCCAGCAGTTTATTCGGTTGGGGGGACAGTCAAGTGTCTGAAGCTTTCTTT | CASSLFGWGDSQVSEAFF
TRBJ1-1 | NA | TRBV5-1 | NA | TGCGCCAGCAATGTGGGGGCGAACACTGAAGCTTTCTTT | CASNVGANTEAFF
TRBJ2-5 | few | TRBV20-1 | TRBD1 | TGCAGTGCTAAGGAAGCAGGGGGCATCGAGACCCAGTACTTC | CSAKEAGGIETQYF
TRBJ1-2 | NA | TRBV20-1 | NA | TGCAGTGCTAGAGATCCCCAGGAGCTGTGGAATGGCTACACCTTC | CSARDPQELWNGYTF
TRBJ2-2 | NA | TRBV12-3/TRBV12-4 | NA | TGTGCCAGCAGTTCCCGGGGTGGGGTCCCCGGGGAGCTGTTTTTT | CASSSRGGVPGELFF
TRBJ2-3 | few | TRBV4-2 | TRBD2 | TGTGCCAGCAGCCAAGAAACTAGCGGGGGCGCTCAATTTAGCACAGATACGCAGTATTTT | CASSQETSGGAQFSTDTQYF
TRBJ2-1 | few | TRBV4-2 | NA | TGTGCCAGCAGCCAGGGACACCAGAGCTCCTACAATGAGCAGTTCTTC | CASSQGHQSSYNEQFF
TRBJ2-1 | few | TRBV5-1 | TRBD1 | TGCGCCAGCAGCTTGCCCCTCCCGACAGGGGAATTATACAATGAGCAGTTCTTC | CASSLPLPTGELYNEQFF
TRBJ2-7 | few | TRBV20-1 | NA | TGCAGTGCAGGACTCCGGTTCGGTTACGAGCAGTACTTC | CSAGLRFGYEQYF
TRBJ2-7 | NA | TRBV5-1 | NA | TGCGCCAGCAGCTTGGTCGCGGACAGAGCCTACGAGCAGTACTTC | CASSLVADRAYEQYF
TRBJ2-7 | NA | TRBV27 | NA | TGTGCCAGCAGTTCGAACGGGTACTTTTCCTACGAGCAGTACTTC | CASSSNGYFSYEQYF
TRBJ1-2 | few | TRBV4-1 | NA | TGCGCCAGCAGCCAGGGGGTCTATGGCTACACCTTC | CASSQGVYGYTF
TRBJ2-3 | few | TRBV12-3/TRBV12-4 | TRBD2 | TGTGCCAGCAGCCTTAGGACTAGCGGGGGGTTATATACGCAGTATTTT | CASSLRTSGGLYTQYF
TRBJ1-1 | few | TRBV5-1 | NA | TGCGCCAGCAGGGAGGGGCCGGGGGCTGAAGCTTTCTTT | CASREGPGAEAFF
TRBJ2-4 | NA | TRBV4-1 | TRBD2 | TGCGCCAGCAGCCTTGCAGCCCGGGGGGACATTCAGTACTTC | CASSLAARGDIQYF
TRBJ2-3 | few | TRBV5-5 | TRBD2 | TGTGCCAGCAGCCTCCTTAGCGGGAATACGCAGTATTTT | CASSLLSGNTQYF
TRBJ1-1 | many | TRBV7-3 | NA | TGTGCCAGCAGCCCGACCCCTTACACTGAAGCTTTCTTT | CASSPTPYTEAFF
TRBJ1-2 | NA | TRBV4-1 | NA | TGCGCCAGCAGCCAAGGGTCGTGGTACAGGCCGCTAGACTATGGCTACACCTTC | CASSQGSWYRPLDYGYTF
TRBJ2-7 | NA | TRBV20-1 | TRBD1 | TGCAGTGCTAGAAAGGGGGCCACAGCGATCTACGAGCAGTACTTC | CSARKGATAIYEQYF
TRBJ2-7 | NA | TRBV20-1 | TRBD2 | TGCAGTGCTAGAGTAGCGGGGACCCTCTACGAGCAGTACTTC | CSARVAGTLYEQYF
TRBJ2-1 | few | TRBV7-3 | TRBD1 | TGTGCCAGCAGCCTAACGGGACAGGGGGCCTACAATGAGCAGTTCTTC | CASSLTGQGAYNEQFF
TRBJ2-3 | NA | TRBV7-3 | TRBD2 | TGTGCCAGCAGCCCAAACGGCTTAACCGGGACTAGTGCGGATACGCAGTATTTT | CASSPNGLTGTSADTQYF
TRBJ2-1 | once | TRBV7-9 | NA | TGTGCCAGCATTTCTTGGGGGACCCGTGCCTACAATGAGCAGTTCTTC | CASISWGTRAYNEQFF
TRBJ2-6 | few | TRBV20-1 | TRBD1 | TGCAGTGCTAGAGATCACAGGGGTGGGGGGGCCAACGTCCTGACTTTC | CSARDHRGGGANVLTF
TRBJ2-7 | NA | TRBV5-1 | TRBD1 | TGCGCCAGCGATCCGGGACAGGGCTACGAGCAGTACTTC | CASDPGQGYEQYF
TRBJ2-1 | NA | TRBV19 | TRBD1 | TGTGCCAGTAGTACGGACAGGGGTACCTACAATGAGCAGTTCTTC | CASSTDRGTYNEQFF